The 25 T cell receptor delta chains below were found in one sample sequenced in a study of Vδ1+ human thymocytes. Findings of the study overall: In the thymus, TRG and TRD repertoires looked highly polyclonal with Gaussian CDR3 lengths.

Extracted RNA was reverse transcribed into cDNA. Pooled V-gene forward primers with one constant-region reverse primer generated the CDR3 amplicons by multiplex PCR. TCRdb redid clone calling on the multiplex PCR reads using CATT. Here the sample spans tens of thousands of delta-chain clones, around 28% being singletons. Their target antigens are unknown. Sequenced material: Vdelta1+ gamma-delta thymocytes from the thymus. Specified subset: FACS-sorted CD3+ TCRalphabeta- TCRVdelta1+ TCRVdelta2- thymocytes. The receptors were gathered from a boy younger than two who had congenital heart surgery.

With respect to this clone: The sample has other DNA sequences that encode this CDR3 too. This chain links TRDV1 with TRDJ1; the match to TRDD3 covers 8 bases. The CDR3 is made up of 19 amino acids. In germline, CDR1 is TSWWSYY, CDR2 QGS. V lost 3 bases, J lost 5 bases, and 20 bases stayed unmatched. CDR3 region: CALGDPVSPHWGEADKLIF. The CDR3 coding sequence is TGTGCTCTTGGGGACCCTGTCTCCCCTCACTGGGGGGAGGCTGATAAACTCATCTTT.

In regard to this clone: Other nucleotide sequences from this sample produce the same CDR3. The J gene is TRDJ1, the V gene TRDV1; 8 bases agree with TRDD3. With V trimmed by 3 bases and J by 0 bases, 15 bases remained unmatched. This CDR3 is built from 19 residues. The germline V gene has CDR1 TSWWSYY and CDR2 QGS. In DNA, the CDR3 is TGTGCTCTTGGGGAGCGGGACCTACTGGGGGGTAGATACACCGATAAACTCATCTTT. Protein product: CALGERDLLGGRYTDKLIF.

This clone was detected a few times. The chain couples TRDV1 to TRDJ1, with TRDD3 identical over 10 bases. Trimming removed 0 bases from V and 0 bases from J; junction bases left unmatched: 16. The CDR3 spans 21 residues. Germline values: CDR1 TSWWSYY, CDR2 QGS. This CDR3 is CALGELRPRLGDASYTDKLIF. CDR3 nucleotide sequence: TGTGCTCTTGGGGAACTTCGTCCTAGACTGGGGGATGCCTCGTACACCGATAAACTCATCTTT.

The chain carries TRDV1 and TRDJ1, with a weak D call TRDD3 (5 bases). The germline CDR1 and CDR2 sequences are TSWWSYY and QGS. The CDR3 consists of 15 residues. V lost 5 bases, J lost 0 bases, and 13 bases lay in between. CDR3 sequence: CALGTDWRYTDKLIF. The CDR3 nucleotides read TGTGCTCTTGGGACCGACTGGCGGTACACCGATAAACTCATCTTT.

Notes on this clone: Being one base from a much bigger clone, this may be a read error. Other DNA sequences in the same sample also yield this CDR3. The V gene is TRDV1, the J gene TRDJ1, with 9 bases matching TRDD3. CDR1 TSWWSYY and CDR2 QGS come from the germline V gene. The V segment lost 0 bases and the J segment 2 bases; nucleotides outside the gene matches: 16. This CDR3 has 20 residues. DNA of the CDR3: TGTGCTCTTGGGGAACTCCGGTTCCGGAGCGCGCTGGGGGATACCGATAAACTCATCTTT. Amino acids: CALGELRFRSALGDTDKLIF.

A note on this clone: The sample has other DNA sequences that encode this CDR3 too. The chain recombines TRDV1 with TRDJ1; no clear D. V was clipped by 0 bases and J by 0 bases, with 11 bases between them. The CDR3 contains 16 residues. Germline CDR1 is TSWWSYY and CDR2 is QGS. In nucleotides, the CDR3 is TGTGCTCTTGGGGAACTCCGGGGTCACCACACCGATAAACTCATCTTT. It specifies CALGELRGHHTDKLIF.

This clone was counted at least ten times. The chain uses TRDV1 and TRDJ1; 10 nucleotides match TRDD3. Germline V gene data show CDR1 as TSWWSYY and CDR2 as QGS. The V segment lost 1 base and the J segment 0 bases; nucleotides outside the gene matches: 20. This CDR3 region has 22 residues. The CDR3 loop reads CALGEPSLRLGDTLGYTDKLIF. CDR3 DNA: TGTGCTCTTGGGGAACCCTCACTCCGCTTGGGGGATACTCTAGGGTACACCGATAAACTCATCTTT.

The chain uses TRDV1 and TRDJ1, with D possibly being TRDD2 (6 bases). V gave up 1 base and J gave up 5 bases, with 26 bases separating them. This CDR3 is built from 19 residues. Per the germline V gene, CDR1 is TSWWSYY and CDR2 is QGS. CDR3 sequence: CALGEPPSDRGRRVDKLIF. The DNA of the CDR3 is TGTGCTCTTGGGGAACCCCCTTCCGACCGGGGCCGCCGAGTGGATAAACTCATCTTT.

This clone was detected once. The chain is built from TRDV1 and TRDJ1; TRDD2 or TRDD3 may be the D gene (8 bases each). V lost 1 base, J lost 1 base, and 70 bases lay in between. The CDR3 is 35 residues long. CDR1 is TSWWSYY and CDR2 is QGS in the germline V gene. In DNA form, the CDR3 reads TGTGCTCTTGGGGAACGAACTTCCTACAGAACTGGGGGGCCCGGCACCGATAAACTCATCTTGGCAGGGAGAACTGGGGGGCCCGGCACCGATAAACTCATCTTT. It translates to CALGERTSYRTGGPGTDKLILAGRTGGPGTDKLIF.

This clone was observed a few times. V gene TRDV1 combines with J gene TRDJ1, with D unclear. There are 14 residues in the CDR3. CDR1 and CDR2 (germline): TSWWSYY, QGS. V lost 4 bases, J lost 2 bases, and 11 bases lay in between. CDR3 in amino acids: CALGGPPKTDKLIF. The CDR3 nucleotides are TGTGCTCTTGGGGGCCCGCCGAAAACCGATAAACTCATCTTT.

The rearrangement uses TRDV1 and TRDJ1, with TRDD3 matching 11 bases. The CDR3 length is 20 residues. Per germline, CDR1 TSWWSYY and CDR2 QGS. V gave up 3 bases and J gave up 1 base; unmatched junction bases: 16. The CDR3 spells CALGDPFLPLGDTPTDKLIF. The CDR3, as DNA: TGTGCTCTTGGGGACCCCTTCCTCCCCCTGGGGGATACTCCCACCGATAAACTCATCTTT.

By its share, this clone is medium-sized. This chain links TRDV1 with TRDJ1; TRDD3 matches 9 bases. CDR1 is TSWWSYY, CDR2 QGS, per germline. V gave up 4 bases and J gave up 3 bases; unmatched junction bases: 18. The CDR3 runs to 19 residues. This chain's CDR3 is CALGGLYWGTYPASDKLIF. The CDR3 bases are TGTGCTCTTGGGGGACTGTACTGGGGGACCTACCCCGCTTCCGATAAACTCATCTTT.

The chain carries TRDV1 and TRDJ1, with 7 bases that match TRDD2. Germline CDR1 reads TSWWSYY; CDR2 reads QGS. The CDR3 loop spans 19 amino acids. Germline trimming cut 5 bases from V and 1 base from J; bases unmatched to any gene: 19. Here the CDR3 DNA reads TGTGCTCTTGGGAACTGCGGTAATTTCCTACCGTGGGGCACCGATAAACTCATCTTT. Translated: CALGNCGNFLPWGTDKLIF.

This clone was observed at least ten times. Additional DNA sequences in this sample encode the identical CDR3. The genes are TRDV1 and TRDJ1, with a tentative D call TRDD3 (5 bases). Trimming pared 3 bases from V and 0 bases from J, leaving 17 bases between. This CDR3 comprises 17 residues. Germline V CDR1 and CDR2: TSWWSYY, QGS. CDR3 region: CALGDLPGEGYTDKLIF. The DNA for the CDR3 is TGTGCTCTTGGGGATCTACCCGGGGAGGGGTACACCGATAAACTCATCTTT.

This clone was counted only a few times. The chain joins TRDV1 to TRDJ1, with a tentative D call TRDD3 (6 bases). Germline V CDR1 and CDR2: TSWWSYY, QGS. Trimming took 3 bases from V and 0 from J, leaving 20 bases between them. The CDR3 sequence is 18 residues long. As DNA, the CDR3 is TGTGCTCTTGGGGATCAATTCCGGGGGGAGCCCTACACCGATAAACTCATCTTT. It codes for CALGDQFRGEPYTDKLIF.

This clone was recorded a few times. The V call is TRDV1, the J call TRDJ1; unclear D gene. This CDR3 is built from 12 residues. Germline CDR1 and CDR2: TSWWSYY and QGS. CDR3 bases: TGTGCGCTGTCGGTAACTCTCGATAAACTCATCTTT. It translates to CALSVTLDKLIF.

This clone was seen only a few times. This chain joins TRDV1 and TRDJ1; the match to TRDD2 covers 9 bases. V was clipped by 4 bases and J by 11 bases; unmatched bases: 23. Germline CDR1 and CDR2: TSWWSYY and QGS. There are 18 residues in the CDR3. CDR3 sequence: CALGVPPSYKGVGARLIF. The CDR3 coding sequence is TGTGCTCTTGGGGTCCCCCCTTCCTACAAAGGCGTGGGGGCAAGGCTCATCTTT.

This clone was found a few times. The chain employs TRDV1 and TRDJ1; TRDD3 agrees at 11 bases. CDR3 length equals 21 residues. In germline, CDR1 is TSWWSYY, CDR2 QGS. V lost 4 bases and J lost 2; bases outside the gene matches: 21. This chain's CDR3 is CALGVEGFTWGILVGTDKLIF. CDR3 DNA sequence: TGTGCTCTTGGGGTCGAAGGGTTTACCTGGGGGATACTAGTAGGTACCGATAAACTCATCTTT.

This clone appeared many times. The rearrangement links TRDV1 to TRDJ1, with TRDD3 identical over 13 bases. After removal of 3 bases from V and 1 base from J, the junction contained 8 bases not matched to a gene. Germline V gene lookup returns CDR1 TSWWSYY and CDR2 QGS. This CDR3 comprises 18 residues. The CDR3 DNA reads as TGTGCTCTTGGGGATGCCTACTGGGGGATACGCCTCACCGATAAACTCATCTTT. It encodes CALGDAYWGIRLTDKLIF.

The chain joins TRDV1 to TRDJ2; 8 bases align to TRDD3. The germline V gene encodes CDR1 TSWWSYY and CDR2 QGS. Trimming at V came to 1 base and at J to 4 bases, leaving 23 bases not matched to a gene. The CDR3 spans 22 residues. This CDR3 is CALGEHVLLGIHATFPTAQLFF. The CDR3 DNA reads as TGTGCTCTTGGGGAACACGTCCTACTGGGGATACACGCTACGTTCCCGACAGCACAACTCTTCTTT.

This clone turned up a few times. The rearrangement links TRDV1 to TRDJ1, with D possibly TRDD2 on 5 matching bases. The germline V and J ends were trimmed by 1 base and 8 bases, with 17 bases remaining between them. The CDR3 totals 15 residues. The germline V gene has CDR1 TSWWSYY and CDR2 QGS. CDR3 protein: CALGERTFSGAKLIF. The CDR3 DNA follows: TGTGCTCTTGGGGAACGTACCTTCTCGGGAGCCAAACTCATCTTT.

Only a few counts were recorded for this clone. This sequence joins TRDV1 and TRDJ1; TRDD3 aligns across 10 bases. The germline V gene has CDR1 TSWWSYY and CDR2 QGS. The ends lost 2 bases at V and 0 bases at J; junction bases unmatched: 15. The CDR3 loop spans 20 amino acids. The CDR3 coding sequence is TGTGCTCTTGGGGAAATCTGCGGGCACTGGGGGATGAGGTACACCGATAAACTCATCTTT. Amino acid sequence: CALGEICGHWGMRYTDKLIF.

This clone was found a few times. A read error may account for a junction end that differs from germline. The V and J genes are TRDV1 and TRDJ1, with 9 positions matching TRDD3. This CDR3 is built from 24 residues. Germline values: CDR1 TSWWSYY, CDR2 QGS. The chain's CDR3 is CAPGGRSFLRRTNAGGSNTDKLIF. CDR3 nucleotide sequence: TGTGCTCCTGGGGGCCGAAGTTTTCTACGTAGGACCAATGCTGGGGGATCTAACACCGATAAACTCATCTTT.

This clone was counted many times. V is TRDV1 and J is TRDJ1; 12 bases align to TRDD3. The length of the CDR3 is 25 residues. CDR1 TSWWSYY and CDR2 QGS come from the germline V gene. Losses at the gene ends were 4 bases for V and 0 bases for J; bases not matched to a gene: 30. The CDR3 DNA sequence: TGTGCTCTTGGGGTCGGCTTGCGGCCCGTTCCCTACGAAAAGACTGGGGGATACAACACCGATAAACTCATCTTT. It codes for CALGVGLRPVPYEKTGGYNTDKLIF.

As to this clone: One end of the junction fails to match germline, which may point to a read error. This same CDR3 is encoded by further DNA sequences in the sample. The rearrangement joins TRDV1 to TRDJ1, with TRDD3 identical over 9 bases. The CDR3 has 19 amino acids. CDR1 TSWWSYY and CDR2 QGS come from the germline V gene. The CDR3 region has the DNA TGTGCTCTTGGGGTCCTGGAAGACCTCGGGGGGGGATACACCGATAAACTCATCTTC. Protein product: CALGVLEDLGGGYTDKLIF.